These T cell receptor beta chains were read from a single sample in a study of T-cell reconstitution after alpha-beta-depleted transplantation in children. Using its own MiXCR run on the PCR reads, TCRdb lists one record per CDR3 protein. Of approximately 250,000 distinct CDR3 sequences listed, around 25% were seen once; the top ten hold less than 3.5%. Source: PBMCs, taken before TCRalphabeta/CD19-depleted stem cell transplant. Every receptor here comes from a girl aged 2-10 years with Fanconi anemia, due to receive a stem cell transplant. CDR3s include the opening cysteine and the closing phenylalanine or tryptophan. Fields, in order: D gene, clone size, CDR3 length, V gene, J gene, CDR3 protein, CDR3 DNA. The D gene is left open where the match is weak. Size values are once, few and many counts, or a class for expanded clones, and some rows have none.

NA,NA,14,TRBV29-1,TRBJ2-3,CSVERTPSTDTQYF,TGCAGCGTTGAACGCACCCCTAGCACAGATACGCAGTATTTT
NA,many,13,TRBV20-1,TRBJ2-3,CSASGESTDTQYF,TGCAGTGCTAGTGGCGAGAGCACAGATACGCAGTATTTT
NA,many,17,TRBV6-4,TRBJ2-4,CASSDSATLLAKNIQYF,TGTGCCAGCAGTGATTCCGCCACACTCCTAGCCAAAAACATTCAGTACTTC
NA,NA,14,TRBV10-3,TRBJ2-7,CAISEPGGPYEQYF,TGTGCCATCAGTGAGCCTGGGGGTCCCTACGAGCAGTACTTC
TRBD1,NA,18,TRBV20-1,TRBJ1-1,CSARGGGRQGAGNTEAFF,TGCAGTGCTAGAGGGGGCGGGAGACAGGGAGCGGGGAACACTGAAGCTTTCTTT
TRBD1,many,14,TRBV20-1,TRBJ1-1,CSARDPRGPGGAFF,TGCAGTGCTAGAGATCCGAGGGGGCCGGGGGGAGCTTTCTTT
NA,many,11,TRBV3-2,TRBJ2-5,CASSYDRTQYF,TGTGCCAGCAGTTACGACAGGACCCAGTACTTC
NA,many,16,TRBV6-5,TRBJ2-5,CASSYGLGRIKRDQYF,TGTGCCAGCAGTTACGGTCTGGGACGCATCAAGAGAGACCAGTACTTC
NA,NA,15,TRBV12-3/TRBV12-4,TRBJ1-3,CASSFPGLAGNTIYF,TGTGCCAGCAGTTTCCCAGGATTAGCTGGAAACACCATATATTTT
TRBD2,NA,18,TRBV20-1,TRBJ2-1,CSASHPAPGLAGYDEQFF,TGCAGTGCTAGTCACCCCGCACCGGGACTAGCGGGATATGATGAGCAGTTCTTC
NA,NA,13,TRBV5-1,TRBJ2-1,CASSLILDNEQFF,TGCGCCAGCAGCTTGATTTTAGACAATGAGCAGTTCTTC
TRBD2,many,15,TRBV9,TRBJ2-3,CASSVAPGLADTQYF,TGTGCCAGCAGCGTAGCTCCGGGACTAGCGGATACGCAGTATTTT
NA,NA,14,TRBV4-1,TRBJ2-7,CASSQEETGYEQYF,TGCGCCAGCAGCCAAGAGGAAACGGGTTACGAGCAGTACTTC
TRBD2,NA,16,TRBV19,TRBJ2-3,CASSTLGGTGLASQYF,TGTGCCAGTAGTACCCTAGGTGGAACGGGACTAGCGTCGCAGTATTTT
TRBD2,NA,15,TRBV7-8,TRBJ2-7,CASSLEQRGGTEQYF,TGTGCCAGCAGCTTAGAACAGCGGGGGGGCACCGAGCAGTACTTC
NA,many,13,TRBV14,TRBJ2-1,CASSQKPGSQQFF,TGTGCCAGCAGCCAAAAACCGGGATCGCAGCAGTTCTTC
TRBD1,many,17,TRBV5-5,TRBJ1-5,CASSWGTGLYSNQPQHF,TGTGCCAGCAGCTGGGGGACAGGCCTCTATAGCAATCAGCCCCAGCATTTT
NA,NA,13,TRBV20-1,TRBJ1-1,CSANEVVDTEAFF,TGCAGTGCGAATGAGGTGGTCGACACTGAAGCTTTCTTT
NA,many,13,TRBV15,TRBJ2-1,CATKDAVHNEQFF,TGTGCCACCAAGGATGCGGTTCACAATGAGCAGTTCTTC
TRBD2,NA,16,TRBV4-2,TRBJ2-1,CASSQDRLAGAVEQFF,TGTGCCAGCAGCCAAGATCGACTAGCGGGGGCGGTTGAGCAGTTCTTC
NA,many,16,TRBV21-1,TRBJ1-4,CASSTKGQETNEKLFF,TGTGCCAGCAGCACAAAAGGACAGGAAACTAATGAAAAACTGTTTTTT
NA,NA,15,TRBV7-3,TRBJ2-5,CASSLIGGGRETQYF,TGTGCCAGCAGCTTAATAGGGGGGGGCAGGGAGACCCAGTACTTC
NA,many,14,TRBV2,TRBJ2-5,CASSDGWRFAAQYF,TGTGCCAGCAGTGATGGTTGGAGGTTCGCGGCCCAGTACTTC
NA,NA,15,TRBV20-1,TRBJ2-7,CSASDPVPESYEQYF,TGCAGTGCTAGCGATCCGGTCCCGGAGAGCTACGAGCAGTACTTC
NA,few,13,TRBV29-1,TRBJ1-1,CSVEGGAWTEAFF,TGCAGCGTTGAAGGAGGGGCGTGGACTGAAGCTTTCTTT
NA,few,14,TRBV28,TRBJ2-5,CASSFLDRLETQYF,TGTGCCAGCAGTTTCCTAGATCGGCTAGAGACCCAGTACTTC